What follows is one T cell receptor (beta chain) and its context. Germline V gene data show CDR1 as SGHNT and CDR2 as YYREEE (reference sequence). CDR3 length: 15 residues. The trim removed 4 bases at V and 5 bases at J, leaving 8 bases unmatched. This entry belongs to a study of cytotoxic CD8 clonotypes in ibrutinib-treated CLL. TCRdb's table, derived via immunoSEQ multiplex PCR, lists solely in-frame clones and lacks some. The sample holds roughly 180,000 clones, around 70% seen once. The chain has TRBV5-4 and TRBJ2-7, with TRBD1 identical over 11 bases. This receptor was taken from a human donor with chronic lymphocytic leukemia. The sample was PBMCs, taken after 24 months of ibrutinib treatment. CDR3 nucleotide sequence: TGTGCCAGCAGCCCCCGGGACAGGGGGATCGACGAGCAGTACTTC. Protein: CASSPRDRGIDEQYF.